The T cell receptor (beta chain) under discussion was sequenced for a study of T cell responses to AZD1222 COVID-19 vaccine. Study findings and constraints: Donors skewed white British and female; clonal diversity was possibly underestimated. Spike as a whole was targeted by vaccine-associated CD4 TCRs, dominant at 160-218 and 743-854.

On this clone itself: No antigen is known for it.

Produced via immunoSEQ multiplex PCR; TCRdb's table is partial and in-frame only. The repertoire holds 88,000 or so clones, with around 90% as singletons. The V gene end was trimmed by 5 bases and the J gene end by 5 bases; junction bases not matched to a gene: 4. The CDR3 is made up of 15 amino acids. The germline gives CDR1 SGHAT, CDR2 FQDESV (reference sequence). Recipients boosted at about 4 weeks or about 12 weeks are pooled. The sequencing used peripheral blood, collected 28 days after the second AZD1222 dose. The chain combines TRBV11-1 with TRBJ2-2; 11 nucleotides agree with TRBD1. This sequence was found in an adult who received the AZD1222 COVID-19 vaccine. The CDR3 sequence is CASSQWDRGTGELFF. CDR3 nucleotides: TGTGCCAGCAGCCAATGGGACAGGGGGACCGGGGAGCTGTTTTTT.